A selection of T cell receptor beta chains follows, all from one sample in a study of blood T cell repertoires in COVID-19. The repertoire was sequenced with immunoSEQ multiplex PCR; TCRdb's copy has only in-frame clones and lacks some. The sample includes roughly 230,000 clones, approximately 85% of them seen just once. Sequences were obtained from peripheral blood. The receptor source for this set is a man aged 50 or older with COVID-19, enrolled during active disease. CDR3s include the opening cysteine and the closing phenylalanine or tryptophan. D genes are given only for firm matches. Clone sizes are given selectively: once, few, many, or a class where the clone is expanded.

J,V,size,D,DNA,CDR3
TRBJ2-7,TRBV7-9,.,.,TGTGCCAGCAGCTTAGCGGAGTCACGGCTACACTTC,CASSLAESRLHF
TRBJ1-4,TRBV7-9,few,TRBD1,TGTGCCAGCAGCCGGCCGACAGGGGTAACTAATGAAAAACTGTTTTTT,CASSRPTGVTNEKLFF
TRBJ2-3,TRBV7-9,once,.,TGTGCCAGCAGCATCAACGTTTGGCTCGCAGATACGCAGTATTTT,CASSINVWLADTQYF
TRBJ1-1,TRBV28,once,.,TGTGCCAGCAGTTTATGGGAGGGTGGCACTGAAGCTTTCTTT,CASSLWEGGTEAFF
TRBJ2-1,TRBV15,.,TRBD2,TGTGCCACCAGCAGGACCCTAGGACTAGCGGGGGGTTATAATGAGCAGTTCTTC,CATSRTLGLAGGYNEQFF
TRBJ1-2,TRBV6-5,.,.,TGTGCCAGCAGTTACCAACCGGGACTAAGGGGTGGCTACACCTTC,CASSYQPGLRGGYTF
TRBJ2-7,TRBV20-1,.,.,TGCAGTGCTAGCGAGAAATACGAGCAGTACTTC,CSASEKYEQYF
TRBJ2-5,TRBV27,.,.,TGTGCCAGCAGTTTAACCCCTAGCGAGACCCAGTACTTC,CASSLTPSETQYF
TRBJ1-6,TRBV14,.,.,TGTGCCAGCAGCCAAGTTGTTTCGGGTCCTGGGAGATCACCCCTCCACTTT,CASSQVVSGPGRSPLHF
TRBJ2-1,TRBV28,.,TRBD1,TGTGTAGTCCGGGACAGGAGTCTCCCCACGTTCTTC,CVVRDRSLPTFF
TRBJ1-2,TRBV28,.,.,TGTGCCAGCAGTCCCCCCCCGGGACAAGTAGACTATGGCTACACCTTC,CASSPPPGQVDYGYTF
TRBJ2-7,TRBV9,.,TRBD1,TGTGCCAGCAGCCTCTTAGGGGACAGGGACGGCGAGCAGTACTTC,CASSLLGDRDGEQYF
TRBJ2-2,TRBV27,.,.,TGTGCCAGCAGCCCTGGGAGAACTAAGAACACCGGGGAGCTGTTTTTT,CASSPGRTKNTGELFF
TRBJ2-2,TRBV7-2,once,TRBD1,TGTGCCAGCAGCTCCCTCAGGACAGGGGCAAACACCGGGGAGCTGTTTTTT,CASSSLRTGANTGELFF
TRBJ1-2,TRBV28,once,TRBD1,TGTGCCACGGGGGGACAGGGGACTCACTATGGCTACACCTTC,CATGGQGTHYGYTF
TRBJ1-5,TRBV6-6,.,.,TGTGCCAGCAGTTACACGGGAGGGCCACTCAATCAGCCCCAGCATTTT,CASSYTGGPLNQPQHF
TRBJ1-2,TRBV20-1,.,TRBD1,TGCAGTGCTAGTCCGGGACAGGGGGCGAGTGGCTACACCTTC,CSASPGQGASGYTF
TRBJ2-7,TRBV7-9,once,TRBD1,TGTGCCAGCGCGCCCGGGGACAGGCCCTACTACGAGCAGTACTTC,CASAPGDRPYYEQYF
TRBJ2-1,TRBV5-1,.,TRBD2,TGCGCCAGCAGCCCGGGACTAGCGGGGGGGCCCGGGGGGCAGTTCTTC,CASSPGLAGGPGGQFF
TRBJ1-2,TRBV2,.,TRBD1,TGTGCCAGCAGCGGGACAGCGCGATATCAGACCCTTAACTATGGCTACACCTTC,CASSGTARYQTLNYGYTF
TRBJ2-2,TRBV24-1,.,TRBD2,TGTGCCACCAGGGGTAGCGGGGGGAACACCGGGGAGCTGTTTTTT,CATRGSGGNTGELFF
TRBJ2-7,TRBV25-1,.,.,TGTGCCAGCAGTGAGGGGCAGGGCGGTAGGTACGAGCAGTACTTC,CASSEGQGGRYEQYF
TRBJ2-7,TRBV19,.,.,TGTGCCAGTAGCCATGGCGGGATCTACGAGCAGTACTTC,CASSHGGIYEQYF
TRBJ1-3,TRBV5-8,.,.,TGTGCCAGCAGCTTGGTACACACTGGAAACACCATATATTTT,CASSLVHTGNTIYF
TRBJ1-2,TRBV3-1/TRBV3-2,.,.,TGTGCCAGCTCCGACTTTAACTATGGCTACACCTTC,CASSDFNYGYTF
TRBJ2-3,TRBV6-1,.,TRBD2,TGTGCCAGCAGTGGACTAGCGGGGGGTGTTCGGGATACGCAGTATTTT,CASSGLAGGVRDTQYF
TRBJ1-2,TRBV4-2,.,TRBD1,TGTGCCAGCAGCCAAGATATCGTCAGGGGGCTTAACTATGGCTACACCTTC,CASSQDIVRGLNYGYTF
TRBJ1-5,TRBV30,.,.,TGTGCCTGGAGTGTAGGGTTTACGGGAGCCTATAGCAATCAGCCCCAGCATTTT,CAWSVGFTGAYSNQPQHF
TRBJ2-2,TRBV29-1,.,.,TGCAGCGTCGCTACCTCTCCCGGGGACACCGGGGAGCTGTTTTTT,CSVATSPGDTGELFF
TRBJ1-5,TRBV4-1,.,.,TGCGCCAGCAGCCAAGATATGGGGCAGGGGAATCAGCCCCAGCATTTT,CASSQDMGQGNQPQHF
TRBJ2-1,TRBV27,.,.,TGTGCCAGCAGTTTAGAGGGGGGGTCCTACAATGAGCAGTTCTTC,CASSLEGGSYNEQFF
TRBJ2-1,TRBV7-3,many,.,TGTGCCAGCAGCCTAAGACGGGGGAATGAGCAGTTCTTC,CASSLRRGNEQFF
TRBJ2-1,TRBV4-2,.,TRBD2,TGTGCCAGCAGCCAAGAATCCTTTAGCGGGGGGATGTTGGGGCAGTTCTTC,CASSQESFSGGMLGQFF
TRBJ2-1,TRBV29-1,.,TRBD1,TGCAGCGTTAGCCCGGGACAGCAATACAATGAGCAGTTCTTC,CSVSPGQQYNEQFF
TRBJ2-7,TRBV6-6,.,TRBD1,TGTGCCAGCAGTTACCAGACAGGGTCCTACGAGCAGTACTTC,CASSYQTGSYEQYF
TRBJ1-1,TRBV18,.,.,TGTGCCAGCTCCCCCGGGGTGAACACTGAAGCTTTCTTT,CASSPGVNTEAFF
TRBJ1-1,TRBV19,few,.,TGTGCCAGTAGTATCCAAGGCAGGGTGAACACTGAAGCTTTCTTT,CASSIQGRVNTEAFF
TRBJ2-7,TRBV4-1,few,.,TGCGCCAGCAGCCAAGAGGTGGGGGCTGGCGAGCAGTACTTC,CASSQEVGAGEQYF
TRBJ2-5,TRBV6-6,.,.,TGTGCCAGCAGTTTTGGGGGGTCGGGGCAAGAGACCCAGTACTTC,CASSFGGSGQETQYF
TRBJ1-5,TRBV5-4,.,.,TGTGCCAGCAGCCGGGACACAAATCAGCCCCAGCATTTT,CASSRDTNQPQHF
TRBJ1-1,TRBV28,.,TRBD1,TGTGCCAGCACCACCACTCCGGGACAGTCTATCCTAAGGTACACTGAAGCTTTCTTT,CASTTTPGQSILRYTEAFF
TRBJ2-5,TRBV7-2,.,TRBD1,TGTGCCAGCAGCCAGACAGGGCTGCAAGAGACCCAGTACTTC,CASSQTGLQETQYF
TRBJ2-7,TRBV3-1/TRBV3-2,.,.,TGTGCCAGCAGCCAAGTTCCGGGGACCTACGAGCAGTACTTC,CASSQVPGTYEQYF
TRBJ1-2,TRBV5-6,.,TRBD1,TGTGCCAGCAGCCCCGACAGGGCTGGCGGGTATGGCTACACCTTC,CASSPDRAGGYGYTF
TRBJ1-1,TRBV7-3,.,.,TGTGCCAGCAGCTTGGGGGGTCCCACTGAAGCTTTCTTT,CASSLGGPTEAFF
TRBJ2-1,TRBV24-1,few,.,TGTGCCACCAGTGATTTGGCGGGGAGCTCCTACAATGAGCAGTTCTTC,CATSDLAGSSYNEQFF